The sequence of this T cell receptor beta chain was determined in a study of shared T cell receptors in the human thymus. This CDR3 has 17 residues. J gave up 0 bases and V 8 bases, and 11 bases lay outside the gene matches. CDR1 and CDR2 (germline): MNHEY, SMNVEV (reference sequence). The data were produced by immunoSEQ multiplex PCR, yet TCRdb's version contains in-frame clones alone and is incomplete. The data hold around 340,000 clones, with 95% observed a single time. This sequence was found in a human donor. The chain recombines TRBV27 with TRBJ2-2, with 8 bases aligning to TRBD1. Sequenced: thymocytes. CDR3 protein: CASRQGPGGANTGELFF. The CDR3 DNA follows: TGTGCCAGCCGACAGGGGCCCGGCGGGGCGAACACCGGGGAGCTGTTTTTT.